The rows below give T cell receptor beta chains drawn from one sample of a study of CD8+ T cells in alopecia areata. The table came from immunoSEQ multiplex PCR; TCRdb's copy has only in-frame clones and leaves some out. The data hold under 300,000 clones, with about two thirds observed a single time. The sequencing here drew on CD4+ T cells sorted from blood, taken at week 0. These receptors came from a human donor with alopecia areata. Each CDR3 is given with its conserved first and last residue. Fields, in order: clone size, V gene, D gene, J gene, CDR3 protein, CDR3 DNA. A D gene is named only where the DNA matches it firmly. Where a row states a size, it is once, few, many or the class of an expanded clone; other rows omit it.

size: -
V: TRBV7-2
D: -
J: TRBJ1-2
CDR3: CASSFVGGYGYTF
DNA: TGTGCCAGCAGCTTTGTCGGCGGCTATGGCTACACCTTC

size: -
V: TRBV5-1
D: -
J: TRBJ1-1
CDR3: CASSLKENTEAFF
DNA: TGCGCCAGCAGCTTAAAGGAGAACACTGAAGCTTTCTTT

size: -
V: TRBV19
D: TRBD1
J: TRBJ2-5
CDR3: CASSHRPGQGSSWETQYF
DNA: TGTGCCAGTAGTCACAGACCCGGACAGGGATCGTCTTGGGAGACCCAGTACTTC

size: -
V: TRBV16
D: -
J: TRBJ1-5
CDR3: CASSQRRDRSNQPQHF
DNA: TGTGCCAGCAGCCAAAGGCGCGACAGAAGCAATCAGCCCCAGCATTTT

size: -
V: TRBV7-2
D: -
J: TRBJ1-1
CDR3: CASSLASEAFF
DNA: TGTGCCAGCAGCTTAGCCAGCGAAGCTTTCTTT

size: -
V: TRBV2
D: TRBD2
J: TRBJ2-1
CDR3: CASSEGLAGGNEQFF
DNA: TGTGCCAGCAGTGAAGGACTAGCGGGGGGGAATGAGCAGTTCTTC

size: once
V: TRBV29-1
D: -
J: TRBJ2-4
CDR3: CSALNYENIQYF
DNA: TGCAGCGCCCTTAATTACGAAAACATTCAGTACTTC

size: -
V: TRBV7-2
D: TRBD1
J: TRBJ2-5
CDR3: CASSLAGQQETQYF
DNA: TGTGCCAGCAGCTTAGCGGGACAGCAAGAGACCCAGTACTTC

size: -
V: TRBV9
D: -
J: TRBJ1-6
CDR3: CASSVDPNSPLHF
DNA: TGTGCCAGCAGCGTAGACCCTAATTCACCCCTCCACTTT

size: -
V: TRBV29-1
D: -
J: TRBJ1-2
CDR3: CSVDPNYGYTF
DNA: TGCAGCGTTGACCCTAACTATGGCTACACCTTC

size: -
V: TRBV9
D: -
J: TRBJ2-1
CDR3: CASSADAGRRSEQFF
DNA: TGTGCCAGCAGCGCAGACGCGGGGCGAAGGTCAGAGCAGTTCTTC

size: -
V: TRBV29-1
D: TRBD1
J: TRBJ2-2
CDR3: CSVRKQGTGELFF
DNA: TGCAGCGTTCGAAAACAGGGGACCGGGGAGCTGTTTTTT

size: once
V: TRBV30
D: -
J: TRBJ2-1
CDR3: CAWTDGRYNEQFF
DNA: TGTGCCTGGACAGACGGACGTTACAATGAGCAGTTCTTC

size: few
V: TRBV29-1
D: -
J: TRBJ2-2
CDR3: CSAKTARDTGELFF
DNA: TGCAGCGCCAAGACAGCGAGGGACACCGGGGAGCTGTTTTTT

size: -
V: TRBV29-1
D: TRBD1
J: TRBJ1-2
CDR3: CSVKTGGAVGYTF
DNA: TGCAGCGTCAAGACAGGGGGCGCGGTTGGCTACACCTTC

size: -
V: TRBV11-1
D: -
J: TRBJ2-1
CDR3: CASSPYGGRSYNEQFF
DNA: TGTGCCAGCAGCCCCTACGGGGGGCGCTCCTACAATGAGCAGTTCTTC

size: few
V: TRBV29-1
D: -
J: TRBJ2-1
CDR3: CSVWPRRIEDNEQFF
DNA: TGCAGCGTTTGGCCGCGCAGGATCGAGGACAATGAGCAGTTCTTC

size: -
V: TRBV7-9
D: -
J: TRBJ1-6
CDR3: CASSYGDPRPLHF
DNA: TGTGCCAGCAGCTACGGGGACCCCAGGCCCCTCCACTTT

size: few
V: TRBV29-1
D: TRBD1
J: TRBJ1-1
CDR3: CSARQGMNTEAFF
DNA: TGCAGCGCTCGACAGGGAATGAACACTGAAGCTTTCTTT

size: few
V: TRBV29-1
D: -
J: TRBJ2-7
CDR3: CSVITGPYEQYF
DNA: TGCAGCGTTATTACAGGACCCTACGAGCAGTACTTC

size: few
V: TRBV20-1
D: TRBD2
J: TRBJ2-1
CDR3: CSATTGTTQFF
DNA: TGCAGTGCTACGACCGGGACTACGCAGTTCTTC

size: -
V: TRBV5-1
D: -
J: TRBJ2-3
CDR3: CASSVGVSATQYF
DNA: TGCGCCAGCAGCGTCGGTGTGAGCGCTACGCAGTATTTT

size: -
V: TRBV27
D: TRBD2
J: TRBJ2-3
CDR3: CASSATSGGRDTQYF
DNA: TGTGCCAGCAGCGCGACTAGCGGGGGGAGAGATACGCAGTATTTT

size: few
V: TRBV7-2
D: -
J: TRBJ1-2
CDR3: CASSPHGARDGYTF
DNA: TGTGCCAGCAGCCCCCACGGGGCTCGTGATGGCTACACCTTC

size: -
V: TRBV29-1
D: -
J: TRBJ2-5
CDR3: CSVESQETQYF
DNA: TGCAGCGTTGAATCCCAAGAGACCCAGTACTTC

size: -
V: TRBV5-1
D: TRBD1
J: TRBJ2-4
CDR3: CASSPGQANIQYF
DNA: TGCGCCAGCAGCCCGGGACAGGCGAACATTCAGTACTTC

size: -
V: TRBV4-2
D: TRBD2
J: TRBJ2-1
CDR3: CASAPGLGSYNEQFF
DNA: TGTGCCAGCGCGCCGGGACTAGGCTCCTACAATGAGCAGTTCTTC

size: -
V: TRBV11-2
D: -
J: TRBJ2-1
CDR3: CASSSKPTQAFSYNEQFF
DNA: TGTGCCAGCAGCTCGAAACCGACACAGGCGTTCTCCTACAATGAGCAGTTCTTC

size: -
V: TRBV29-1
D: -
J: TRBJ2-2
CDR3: CSVDLGNTGELFF
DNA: TGCAGCGTTGATCTCGGGAACACCGGGGAGCTGTTTTTT

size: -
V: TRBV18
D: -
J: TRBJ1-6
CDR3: CASSPQSSDSPLHF
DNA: TGTGCCAGCTCACCTCAGTCATCGGACAGCCCCCTCCACTTT

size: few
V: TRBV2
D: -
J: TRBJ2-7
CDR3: CATTQGGSTMQYF
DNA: TGTGCCACCACCCAGGGGGGATCTACGATGCAGTACTTC

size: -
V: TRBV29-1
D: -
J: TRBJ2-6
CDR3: CSVIQSGANVLTF
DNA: TGCAGCGTTATACAATCTGGGGCCAACGTCCTGACTTTC

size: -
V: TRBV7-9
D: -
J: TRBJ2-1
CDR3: CASSSGRTGLHYNEQFF
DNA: TGTGCCAGCAGCTCCGGCCGAACGGGACTCCATTACAATGAGCAGTTCTTC

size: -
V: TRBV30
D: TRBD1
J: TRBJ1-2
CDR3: CAYRDRPYYGYTF
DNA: TGTGCCTACCGGGACAGGCCTTACTATGGCTACACCTTC

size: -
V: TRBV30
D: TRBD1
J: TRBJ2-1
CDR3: CAWRNPGQFYNEQFF
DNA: TGTGCCTGGAGGAATCCGGGACAGTTCTACAATGAGCAGTTCTTC

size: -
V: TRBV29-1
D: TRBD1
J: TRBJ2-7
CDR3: CSVGQGFYEQYF
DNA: TGCAGCGTGGGACAGGGGTTCTACGAGCAGTACTTC

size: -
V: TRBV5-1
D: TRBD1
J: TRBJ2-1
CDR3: CASTDDRGNEQFF
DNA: TGCGCCAGCACCGACGACAGGGGCAATGAGCAGTTCTTC